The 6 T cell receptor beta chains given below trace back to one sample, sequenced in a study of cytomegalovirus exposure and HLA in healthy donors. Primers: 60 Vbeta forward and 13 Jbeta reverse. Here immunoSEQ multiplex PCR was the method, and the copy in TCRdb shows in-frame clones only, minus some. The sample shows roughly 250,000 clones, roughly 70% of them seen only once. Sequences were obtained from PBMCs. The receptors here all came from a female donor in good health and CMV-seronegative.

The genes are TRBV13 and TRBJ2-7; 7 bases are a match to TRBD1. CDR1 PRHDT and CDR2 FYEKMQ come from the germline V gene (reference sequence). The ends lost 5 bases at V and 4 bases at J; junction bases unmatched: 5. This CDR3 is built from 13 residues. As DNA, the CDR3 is TGTGCCAGCAGCCGGAGACAGGGATACGAGCAGTACTTC. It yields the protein CASSRRQGYEQYF.

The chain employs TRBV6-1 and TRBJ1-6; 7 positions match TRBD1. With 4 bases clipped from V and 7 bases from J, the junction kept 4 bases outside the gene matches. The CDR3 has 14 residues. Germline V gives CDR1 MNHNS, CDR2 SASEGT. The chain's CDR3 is CASSATGSNSPLHF. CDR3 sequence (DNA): TGTGCCAGCAGTGCGACAGGGTCCAATTCACCCCTCCACTTT.

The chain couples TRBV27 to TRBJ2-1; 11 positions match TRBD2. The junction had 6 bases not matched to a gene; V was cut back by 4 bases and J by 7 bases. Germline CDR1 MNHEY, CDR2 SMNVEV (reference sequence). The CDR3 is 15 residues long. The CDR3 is CASSWIAGGPNEQFF. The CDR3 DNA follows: TGTGCCAGCAGTTGGATAGCGGGAGGGCCGAATGAGCAGTTCTTC.

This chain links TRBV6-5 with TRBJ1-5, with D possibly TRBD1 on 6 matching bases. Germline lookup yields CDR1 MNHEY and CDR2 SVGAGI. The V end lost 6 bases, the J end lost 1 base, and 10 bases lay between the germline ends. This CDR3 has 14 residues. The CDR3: CASRRTESNQPQHF. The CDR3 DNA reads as TGTGCCAGCAGACGGACAGAGAGCAATCAGCCCCAGCATTTT.

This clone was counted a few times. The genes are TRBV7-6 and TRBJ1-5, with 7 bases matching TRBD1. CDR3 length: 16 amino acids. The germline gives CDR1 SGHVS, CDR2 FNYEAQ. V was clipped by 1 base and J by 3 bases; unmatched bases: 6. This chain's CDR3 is CASSLGQGGLNQPQHF. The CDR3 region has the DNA TGTGCCAGCAGCTTAGGGCAGGGGGGCCTCAATCAGCCCCAGCATTTT.

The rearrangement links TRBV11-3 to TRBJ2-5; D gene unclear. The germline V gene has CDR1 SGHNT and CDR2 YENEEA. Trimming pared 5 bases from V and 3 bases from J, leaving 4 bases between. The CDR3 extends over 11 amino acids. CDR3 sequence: CASSLEETQYF. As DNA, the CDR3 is TGTGCCAGCAGCCTCGAAGAGACCCAGTACTTC.